The entry below describes one TCR beta chain. Its antigen is currently unknown. Germline and junction disagree at one end, which may indicate a read error. This specimen belongs to a study of shared clonotypes between healthy human individuals. Across the whole study: Plates per donor: three CD4 naive, three CD4 memory, two CD8 naive, one CD8 memory.

The germline CDR1 and CDR2 sequences are SGHRS and YFSETQ. This CDR3 region has 16 residues. Produced via immunoSEQ multiplex PCR; TCRdb's table is partial and in-frame only. The repertoire holds 2.3 million or so clones, with 93% as singletons. Study-wide findings and caveats: The expectation was that sequencing depth would affect clonotype sharing among donors.

V gene TRBV5-1 combines with J gene TRBJ2-2, with 8 bases identical to TRBD1. The TCR comes from a man aged 18 to 29 in good health. Some clones in this sample may be carry-over from other donors' samples. The sequenced sample consisted of naive CD4+ T cells from PBMCs. Described subset: CD45RA+ positively selected. CDR3 residues: CVSSLAAGGYTGELFF. The CDR3 nucleotides are TGCGTCAGCAGCTTGGCAGCAGGGGGCTACACCGGGGAGCTGTTTTTT. The entire variable domain, with the rest obtained from reference TRBV5-1 and TRBJ2-2, is as follows: KAGVTQTPRYLIKTRGQQVTLSCSPISGHRSVSWYQQTPGQGLQFLFEYFSETQRNKGNFPGRFSGRQFSNSRSEMNVSTLELGDSALYLCVSSLAAGGYTGELFFGEGSRLTVL.